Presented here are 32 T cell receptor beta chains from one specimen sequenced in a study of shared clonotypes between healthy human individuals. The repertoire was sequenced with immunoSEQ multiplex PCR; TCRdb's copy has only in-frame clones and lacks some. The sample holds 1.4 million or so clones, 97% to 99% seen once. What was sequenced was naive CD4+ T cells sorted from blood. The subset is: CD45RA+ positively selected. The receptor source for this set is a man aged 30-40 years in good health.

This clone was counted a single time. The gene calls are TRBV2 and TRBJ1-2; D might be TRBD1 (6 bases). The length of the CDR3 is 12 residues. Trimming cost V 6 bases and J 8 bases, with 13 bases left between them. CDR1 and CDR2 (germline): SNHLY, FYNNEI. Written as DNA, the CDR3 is TGTGCCAGCAGCGTGGACAGTTTCGGCTACACCTTC. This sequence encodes CASSVDSFGYTF.

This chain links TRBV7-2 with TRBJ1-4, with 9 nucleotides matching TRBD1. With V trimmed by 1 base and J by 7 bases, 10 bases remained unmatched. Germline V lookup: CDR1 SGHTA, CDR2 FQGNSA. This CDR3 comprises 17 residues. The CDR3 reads CASSLGFGGQGSEKLFF. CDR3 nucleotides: TGTGCCAGCAGCTTAGGGTTTGGAGGACAGGGGAGTGAAAAACTGTTTTTT.

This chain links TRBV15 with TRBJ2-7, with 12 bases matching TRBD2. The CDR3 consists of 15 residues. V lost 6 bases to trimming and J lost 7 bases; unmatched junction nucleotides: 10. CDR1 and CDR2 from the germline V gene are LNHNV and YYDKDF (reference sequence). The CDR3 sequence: CATRKERLAGVEQYF. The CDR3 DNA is TGTGCCACCAGGAAGGAGAGACTAGCGGGAGTTGAGCAGTACTTC.

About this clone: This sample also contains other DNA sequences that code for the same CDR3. In DNA, the CDR3 is TGTGCCAGCAGTTTAGACACGCAGTATTTT. This encodes CASSLDTQYF. The chain couples TRBV28 to TRBJ2-3; D is undetermined. Germline CDR1 reads MDHEN; CDR2 reads SYDVKM. Trimming shortened V by 2 bases and J by 9 bases, and 3 bases separated the two germline ends. CDR3 length: 10 amino acids.

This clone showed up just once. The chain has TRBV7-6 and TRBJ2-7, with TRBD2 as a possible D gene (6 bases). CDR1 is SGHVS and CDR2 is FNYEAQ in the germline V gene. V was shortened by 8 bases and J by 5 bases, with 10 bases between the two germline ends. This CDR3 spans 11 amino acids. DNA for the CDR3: TGTGCCAGCCGGGGGTTCCACGAGCAGTACTTC. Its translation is CASRGFHEQYF.

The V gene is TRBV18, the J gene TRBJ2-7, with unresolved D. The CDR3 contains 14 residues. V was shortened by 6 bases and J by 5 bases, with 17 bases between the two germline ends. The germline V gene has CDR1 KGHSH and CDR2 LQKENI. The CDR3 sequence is CASSQPNEVHEQYF. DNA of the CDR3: TGTGCCAGCTCGCAGCCCAATGAGGTCCACGAGCAGTACTTC.

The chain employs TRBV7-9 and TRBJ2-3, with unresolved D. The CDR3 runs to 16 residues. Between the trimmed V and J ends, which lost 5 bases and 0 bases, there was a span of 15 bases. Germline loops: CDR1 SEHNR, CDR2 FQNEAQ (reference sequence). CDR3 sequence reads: CASSGFLGRSTDTQYF. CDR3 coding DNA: TGTGCCAGCAGCGGATTTCTAGGAAGGAGCACAGATACGCAGTATTTT.

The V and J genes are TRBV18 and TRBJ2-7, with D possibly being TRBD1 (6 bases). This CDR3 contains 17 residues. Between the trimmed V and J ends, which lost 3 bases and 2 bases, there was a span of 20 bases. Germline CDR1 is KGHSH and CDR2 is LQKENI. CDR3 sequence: CASSPNPVRDKTYEQYF. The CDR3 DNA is TGTGCCAGCTCACCGAATCCGGTCCGGGACAAAACCTACGAGCAGTACTTC.

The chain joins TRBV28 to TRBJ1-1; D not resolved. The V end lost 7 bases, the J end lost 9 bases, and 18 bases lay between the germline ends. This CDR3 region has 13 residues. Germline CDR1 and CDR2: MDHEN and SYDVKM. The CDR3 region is CASTPSAVGKAFF. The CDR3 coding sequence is TGTGCCAGCACCCCATCCGCGGTGGGGAAAGCTTTCTTT.

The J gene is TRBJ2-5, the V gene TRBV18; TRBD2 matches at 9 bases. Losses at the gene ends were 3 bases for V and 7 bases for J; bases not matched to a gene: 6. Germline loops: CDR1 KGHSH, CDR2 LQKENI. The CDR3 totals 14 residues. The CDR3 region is CASSPTSGQGTQYF. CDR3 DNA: TGTGCCAGCTCACCGACTAGCGGCCAGGGGACCCAGTACTTC.

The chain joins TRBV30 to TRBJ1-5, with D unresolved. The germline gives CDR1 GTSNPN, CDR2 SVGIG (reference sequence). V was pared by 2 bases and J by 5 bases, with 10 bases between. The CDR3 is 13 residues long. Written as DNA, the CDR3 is TGTGCCTGGAGTCTGGGCGCACATCAGCCCCAGCATTTT. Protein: CAWSLGAHQPQHF.

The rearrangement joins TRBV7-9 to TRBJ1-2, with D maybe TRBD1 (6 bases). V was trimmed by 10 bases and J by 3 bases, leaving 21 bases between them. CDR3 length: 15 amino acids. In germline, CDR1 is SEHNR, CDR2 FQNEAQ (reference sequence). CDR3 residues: CATSGEGPQDYGYTF. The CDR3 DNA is TGTGCCACCTCAGGGGAGGGCCCTCAGGACTATGGCTACACCTTC.

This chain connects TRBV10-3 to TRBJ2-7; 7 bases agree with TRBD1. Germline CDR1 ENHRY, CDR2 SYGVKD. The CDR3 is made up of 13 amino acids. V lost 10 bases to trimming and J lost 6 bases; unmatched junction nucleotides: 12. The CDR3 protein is CATTQDRPREQYF. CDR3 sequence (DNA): TGTGCCACAACCCAGGACAGGCCACGCGAGCAGTACTTC.

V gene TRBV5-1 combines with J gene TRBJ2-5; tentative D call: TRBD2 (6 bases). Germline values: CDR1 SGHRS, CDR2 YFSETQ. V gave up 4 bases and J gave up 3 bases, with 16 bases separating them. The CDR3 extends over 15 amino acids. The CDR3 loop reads CASSEKVGGEETQYF. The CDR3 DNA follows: TGCGCCAGCAGCGAGAAGGTGGGGGGAGAAGAGACCCAGTACTTC.

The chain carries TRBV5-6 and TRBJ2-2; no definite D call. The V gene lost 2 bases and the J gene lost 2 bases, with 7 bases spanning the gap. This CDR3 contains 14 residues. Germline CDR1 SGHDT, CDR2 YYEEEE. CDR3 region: CASSFIHNTGELFF. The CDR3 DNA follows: TGTGCCAGCAGCTTTATCCACAACACCGGGGAGCTGTTTTTT.

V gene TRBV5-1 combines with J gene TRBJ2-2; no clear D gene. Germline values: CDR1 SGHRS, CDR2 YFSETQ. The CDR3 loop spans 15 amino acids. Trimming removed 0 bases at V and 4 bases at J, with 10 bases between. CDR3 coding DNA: TGCGCCAGCAGCTTGGGGGTCTCGGGCACCGGGGAGCTGTTTTTT. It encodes CASSLGVSGTGELFF.

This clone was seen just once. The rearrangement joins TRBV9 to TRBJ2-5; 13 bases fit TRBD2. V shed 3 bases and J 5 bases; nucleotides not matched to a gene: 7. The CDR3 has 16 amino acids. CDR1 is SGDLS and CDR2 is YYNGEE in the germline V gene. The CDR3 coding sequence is TGTGCCAGCAGCGCCCCGGGACTAGCGGGACTTGAGACCCAGTACTTC. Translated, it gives CASSAPGLAGLETQYF.

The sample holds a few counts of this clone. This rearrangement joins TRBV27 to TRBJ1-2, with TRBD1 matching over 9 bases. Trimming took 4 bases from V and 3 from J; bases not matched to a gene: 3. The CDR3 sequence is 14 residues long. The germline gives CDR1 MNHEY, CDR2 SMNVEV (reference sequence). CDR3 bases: TGTGCCAGCAGTTCCCGGACAGGGGACTATGGCTACACCTTC. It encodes CASSSRTGDYGYTF.

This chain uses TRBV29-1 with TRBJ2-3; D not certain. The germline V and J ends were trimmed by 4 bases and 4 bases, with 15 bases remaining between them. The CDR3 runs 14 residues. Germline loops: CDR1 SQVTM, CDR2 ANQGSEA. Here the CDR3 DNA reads TGCAGCGTTGCACTTCTGGCCAGCGCAGATACGCAGTATTTT. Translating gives CSVALLASADTQYF.

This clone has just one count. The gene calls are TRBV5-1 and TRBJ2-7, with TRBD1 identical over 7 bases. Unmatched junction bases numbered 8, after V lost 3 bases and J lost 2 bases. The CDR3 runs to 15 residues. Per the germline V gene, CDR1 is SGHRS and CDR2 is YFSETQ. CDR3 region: CASSSTGERPYEQYF. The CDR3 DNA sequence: TGCGCCAGCAGCTCAACAGGGGAGAGGCCCTACGAGCAGTACTTC.

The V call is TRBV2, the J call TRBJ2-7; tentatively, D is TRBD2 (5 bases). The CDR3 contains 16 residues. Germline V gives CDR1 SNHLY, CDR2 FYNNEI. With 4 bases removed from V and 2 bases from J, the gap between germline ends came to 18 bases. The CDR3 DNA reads TGTGCCAGCAGTGTTTTGCCCCTCTTACTAGCCTACGAGCAGTACTTC. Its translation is CASSVLPLLLAYEQYF. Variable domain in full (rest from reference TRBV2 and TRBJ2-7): EPEVTQTPSHQVTQMGQEVILRCVPISNHLYFYWYRQILGQKVEFLVSFYNNEISEKSEIFDDQFSVERPDGSNFTLKIRSTKLEDSAMYFCASSVLPLLLAYEQYFGPGTRLTVT.

As DNA, the CDR3 is TGTGCCAGCAGCGCGGAACCCCAGGAGGCCGGGGAGCTGTTTTTT. Amino acid sequence: CASSAEPQEAGELFF. The gene calls are TRBV9 and TRBJ2-2, with a possible D match to TRBD2 (5 bases). This CDR3 has 15 residues. Trimming took off 3 bases at V and 6 bases at J, with 15 bases between the two ends. The germline V gene encodes CDR1 SGDLS and CDR2 YYNGEE. The full variable domain, its missing parts supplied by reference TRBV9 and TRBJ2-2, is DSGVTQTPKHLITATGQRVTLRCSPRSGDLSVYWYQQSLDQGLQFLIQYYNGEERAKGNILERFSAQQFPDLHSELNLSSLELGDSALYFCASSAEPQEAGELFFGEGSRLTVL.

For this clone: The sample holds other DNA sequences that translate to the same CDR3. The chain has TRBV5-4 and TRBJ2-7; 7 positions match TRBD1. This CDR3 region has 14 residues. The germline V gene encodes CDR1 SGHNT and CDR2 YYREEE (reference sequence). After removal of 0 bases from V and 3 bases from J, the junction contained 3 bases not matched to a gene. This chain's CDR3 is CASSLGTGGYEQYF. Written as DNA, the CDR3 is TGTGCCAGCAGCTTGGGGACAGGTGGCTACGAGCAGTACTTC.

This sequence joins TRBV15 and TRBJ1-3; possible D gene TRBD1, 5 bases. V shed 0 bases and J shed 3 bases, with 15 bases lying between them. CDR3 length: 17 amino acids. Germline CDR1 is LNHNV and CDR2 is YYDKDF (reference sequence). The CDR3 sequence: CATSRDRQGVGGNTIYF. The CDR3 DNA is TGTGCCACCAGCAGAGATAGGCAGGGAGTGGGTGGAAACACCATATATTTT.

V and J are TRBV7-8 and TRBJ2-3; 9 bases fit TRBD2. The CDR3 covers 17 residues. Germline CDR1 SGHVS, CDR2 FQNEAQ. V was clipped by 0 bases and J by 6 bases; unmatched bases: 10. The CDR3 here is CASSLADAGGPSDTQYF. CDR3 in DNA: TGTGCCAGCAGCTTAGCGGATGCGGGAGGGCCATCGGATACGCAGTATTTT.

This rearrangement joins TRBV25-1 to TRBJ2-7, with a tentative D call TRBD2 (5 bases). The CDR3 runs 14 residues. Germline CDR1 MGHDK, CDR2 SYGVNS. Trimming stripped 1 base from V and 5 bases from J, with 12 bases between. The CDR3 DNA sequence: TGTGCCAGCAGTGAATGGAACGGGATGGACGAGCAGTACTTC. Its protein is CASSEWNGMDEQYF.

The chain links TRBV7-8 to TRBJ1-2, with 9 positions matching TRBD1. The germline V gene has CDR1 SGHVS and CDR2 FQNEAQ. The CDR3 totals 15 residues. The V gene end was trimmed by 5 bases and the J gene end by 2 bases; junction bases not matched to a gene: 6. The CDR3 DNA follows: TGTGCCAGCAGCGCAGGACAGGGGAGAAACTATGGCTACACCTTC. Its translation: CASSAGQGRNYGYTF.

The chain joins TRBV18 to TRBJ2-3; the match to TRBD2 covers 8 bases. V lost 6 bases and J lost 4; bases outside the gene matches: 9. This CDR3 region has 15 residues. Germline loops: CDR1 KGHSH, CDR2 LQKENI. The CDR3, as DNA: TGTGCCAGCTCTCCAAGCGGGAGAGGGGCAGATACGCAGTATTTT. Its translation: CASSPSGRGADTQYF. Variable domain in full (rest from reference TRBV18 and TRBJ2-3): NAGVMQNPRHLVRRRGQEARLRCSPMKGHSHVYWYRQLPEEGLKFMVYLQKENIIDESGMPKERFSAEFPKEGPSILRIQQVVRGDSAAYFCASSPSGRGADTQYFGPGTRLTVL.

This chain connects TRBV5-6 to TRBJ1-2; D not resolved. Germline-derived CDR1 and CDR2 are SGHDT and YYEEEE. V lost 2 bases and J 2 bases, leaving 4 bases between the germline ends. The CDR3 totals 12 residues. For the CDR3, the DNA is TGTGCCAGCAGCTTATACAACTATGGCTACACCTTC. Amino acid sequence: CASSLYNYGYTF.

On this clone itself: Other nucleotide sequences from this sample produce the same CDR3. CDR3 loop: CASSLGQGNEQFF. CDR3 coding DNA: TGTGCCAGCAGCCTGGGTCAGGGCAATGAGCAGTTCTTC. The chain is built from TRBV7-9 and TRBJ2-1; D might be TRBD1 (5 bases). CDR3 length: 13 amino acids. Per the germline V gene, CDR1 is SEHNR and CDR2 is FQNEAQ (reference sequence). The V gene lost 5 bases and the J gene lost 6 bases, with 11 bases spanning the gap.

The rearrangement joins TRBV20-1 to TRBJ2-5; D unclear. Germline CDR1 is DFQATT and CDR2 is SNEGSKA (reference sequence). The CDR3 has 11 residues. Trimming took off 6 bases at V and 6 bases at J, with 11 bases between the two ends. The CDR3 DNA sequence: TGCAGTGCCGGACCCACAAAGACCCAGTACTTC. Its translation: CSAGPTKTQYF.

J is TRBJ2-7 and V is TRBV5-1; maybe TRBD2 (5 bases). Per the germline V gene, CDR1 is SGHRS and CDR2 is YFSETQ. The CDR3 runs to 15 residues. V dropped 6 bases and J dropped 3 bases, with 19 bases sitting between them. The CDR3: CASKPPGVAHYEQYF. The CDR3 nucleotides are TGCGCCAGCAAGCCTCCCGGGGTAGCCCACTACGAGCAGTACTTC.